Many counts were recorded for the clone carrying this TCR beta chain. Its antigen is as yet unknown. This entry is derived from a study of regulatory T cells in long-lasting Graves disease. Libraries of TCR beta came from iRepertoire HTBI primers plus Arm-PCR of CDR3 regions. From the multiplex PCR reads, TCRdb called clonotypes with MiXCR, one entry per CDR3 protein. Of about 560,000 distinct CDR3 sequences listed, 15% to 20% are singletons. Documented time point: newly diagnosed GD, antithyroid drugs for less than 3 months. The TCR library was made from RNA that had been extracted from PBMCs in TRIzol. Germline CDR1 reads ENHRY; CDR2 reads SYGVKD. There are 16 residues in the CDR3. The V end lost 5 bases, the J end lost 3 bases, and 19 bases lay between the germline ends. Study observations and caveats: Persistent disease preferred TRBV28, TRBJ1-2 and TRBJ2-5; new disease, TRBV20-1 and TRBJ2-1. The analysis examined peripheral blood only and excluded thyroid tissue.

This sample also belongs to another study, concerning T cells in Graves' hyperthyroidism and ophthalmopathy.

The chain has TRBV10-3 and TRBJ2-5, with a possible D match to TRBD1 (6 bases). The source is a man aged 18 to 30 with Graves disease. This specimen consisted of peripheral blood mononuclear cells (PBMCs), obtained at new diagnosis, from a patient treated with antithyroid drugs. In nucleotides, the CDR3 is TGTGCCATCAGTCTTGGACAGCCCGGGGATAAAGAGACCCAGTACTTC. Its translation is CAISLGQPGDKETQYF.